This T cell receptor beta chain was sequenced for a study of cytomegalovirus exposure and HLA in healthy donors. V was pared by 5 bases and J by 2 bases, with 13 bases between. Germline-derived CDR1 and CDR2 are SGHVS and FQNEAQ. The CDR3 totals 14 residues. Notes on the study in general: Sequence variants that were highly shared formed a cluster that was likely a sequencing artifact. Later analysis reportedly placed an Asian-associated ancestry cluster below the roughly 640-donor mean in N-insertions. More clonal expansion characterized HLA-associated TCR beta chains than equally common others in a later analysis.

Only one count was recorded for this clone. Its antigen remains unknown. PCR used 60 Vbeta primers and 13 Jbeta primers. Sequencing was performed with immunoSEQ multiplex PCR; in TCRdb, only in-frame clones are kept and a portion is missing. The table lists roughly 160,000 clones, over 60% of them singletons. V gene TRBV7-8 combines with J gene TRBJ2-7; maybe TRBD1 (6 bases). Sequenced material: PBMCs. The source of this sequence is a girl aged 10-17 years in good health and CMV-seronegative. This CDR3 reads CASSHQQGTYEQYF. Here the CDR3 DNA reads TGTGCCAGCAGCCATCAACAGGGAACCTACGAGCAGTACTTC.